A selection of T cell receptor beta chains follows, all from one sample in a study of T cell changes during pregnancy in multiple sclerosis. Measured with immunoSEQ multiplex PCR; TCRdb has only the in-frame clones, and not every one. The table records around 96,000 clones, 85% to 95% of them present only once. Sequenced material: peripheral blood, taken in the third trimester of pregnancy. All receptors come from a female donor with multiple sclerosis, enrolled in a pregnancy study. The CDR3 runs from the conserved cysteine through the conserved F or W. Size is stated for part of the rows, as once, few or many counts, or as a class when the clone is expanded.

V gene: TRBV28
clone size: .
J gene: TRBJ2-1
CDR3 protein: CASSFTGRGYNEQFF

V gene: TRBV6-1
clone size: .
J gene: TRBJ2-5
CDR3 protein: CASTQTSTGTETQYF

V gene: TRBV2
clone size: .
J gene: TRBJ2-5
CDR3 protein: CASKERTGAAETQYF

V gene: TRBV28
clone size: .
J gene: TRBJ1-2
CDR3 protein: CASSSPTTVYYGYTF

V gene: TRBV5-6
clone size: .
J gene: TRBJ2-2
CDR3 protein: CASSLMGTANTGELFF

V gene: TRBV9
clone size: once
J gene: TRBJ2-7
CDR3 protein: CASSVGRTDSYEQYF

V gene: TRBV7-3
clone size: .
J gene: TRBJ2-1
CDR3 protein: CASSSGLAGDEQFF

V gene: TRBV5-4
clone size: .
J gene: TRBJ2-5
CDR3 protein: CASSLLNEETQYF

V gene: TRBV28
clone size: .
J gene: TRBJ2-1
CDR3 protein: CASSPDSRVNNEQFF

V gene: TRBV7-8
clone size: .
J gene: TRBJ2-1
CDR3 protein: CASSLGSGEGLGEQFF